The rows below give T cell receptor beta chains drawn from one sample of a study of fetal regulatory T cell absence and autoimmunity. Some clones are missing from TCRdb's copy, which holds only in-frame ones; the method was immunoSEQ multiplex PCR. Of around 100,000 clones detected, 55% to 75% appear once; the ten largest clones hold 1.5% to 2.5%. The source material was pancreas tissue. The receptors originated from a male donor with IPEX syndrome. CDR3s include the opening cysteine and the closing phenylalanine or tryptophan. The D gene is left open where the match is weak. For some rows the clone size is stated as once, few or many, or as a class when expanded; others skip it.

abundance: NA
d_gene: NA
v_gene: TRBV7-9
j_gene: TRBJ1-6
CDR3aa: CASSSSLPRDSPLHF
CDR3nt: TGTGCCAGCAGCTCGTCCCTCCCGCGGGATTCACCCCTCCACTTT

abundance: NA
d_gene: TRBD1
v_gene: TRBV7-9
j_gene: TRBJ2-7
CDR3aa: CASSLGDRVEQYF
CDR3nt: TGTGCCAGCAGCTTAGGGGACAGGGTCGAGCAGTACTTC

abundance: NA
d_gene: NA
v_gene: TRBV4-3
j_gene: TRBJ2-5
CDR3aa: CASSLDRAGETQYF
CDR3nt: TGCGCCAGCAGCCTCGACAGAGCCGGGGAGACCCAGTACTTC

abundance: NA
d_gene: NA
v_gene: TRBV7-6
j_gene: TRBJ2-7
CDR3aa: CASSLEQGSSYEQYF
CDR3nt: TGTGCCAGCAGCTTAGAGCAGGGGAGCTCCTACGAGCAGTACTTC

abundance: NA
d_gene: TRBD1
v_gene: TRBV4-2
j_gene: TRBJ2-4
CDR3aa: CASSQEGQPAKNIQYF
CDR3nt: TGTGCCAGCAGCCAAGAGGGACAGCCGGCCAAAAACATTCAGTACTTC

abundance: NA
d_gene: NA
v_gene: TRBV29-1
j_gene: TRBJ2-2
CDR3aa: CSVEKRGAYTGELFF
CDR3nt: TGCAGCGTTGAGAAGAGGGGAGCCTACACCGGGGAGCTGTTTTTT

abundance: NA
d_gene: TRBD1
v_gene: TRBV12-5
j_gene: TRBJ2-5
CDR3aa: CASAEGQGRRETQYF
CDR3nt: TGTGCTAGTGCCGAGGGACAGGGTAGGCGAGAGACCCAGTACTTC

abundance: once
d_gene: NA
v_gene: TRBV7-2
j_gene: TRBJ2-3
CDR3aa: CASSFAAGSTDTQYF
CDR3nt: TGTGCCAGCAGCTTTGCGGCGGGATCCACAGATACGCAGTATTTT

abundance: NA
d_gene: NA
v_gene: TRBV2
j_gene: TRBJ2-7
CDR3aa: CASSEWCRIKQYF
CDR3nt: TGTGCCAGCAGTGAGTGGTGCAGAATAAAGCAGTACTTC

abundance: NA
d_gene: NA
v_gene: TRBV11-2
j_gene: TRBJ2-1
CDR3aa: CASSLVALEGDEQFF
CDR3nt: TGTGCCAGCAGCTTAGTAGCGCTAGAGGGCGATGAGCAGTTCTTC

abundance: NA
d_gene: TRBD1
v_gene: TRBV7-9
j_gene: TRBJ1-4
CDR3aa: CASSLYGQGRTGEKLFF
CDR3nt: TGTGCCAGCAGCTTATACGGGCAGGGACGGACAGGTGAAAAACTGTTTTTT

abundance: NA
d_gene: TRBD2
v_gene: TRBV6-5
j_gene: TRBJ2-7
CDR3aa: CASSYGLAGEQYF
CDR3nt: TGTGCCAGCAGTTACGGACTAGCGGGCGAGCAGTACTTC

abundance: NA
d_gene: TRBD2
v_gene: TRBV2
j_gene: TRBJ2-7
CDR3aa: CASSPAGVSYEQYF
CDR3nt: TGTGCCAGCAGCCCAGCGGGGGTCTCCTACGAGCAGTACTTC

abundance: NA
d_gene: TRBD2
v_gene: TRBV19
j_gene: TRBJ2-3
CDR3aa: CASSPGGALTDTQYF
CDR3nt: TGTGCCAGTAGTCCCGGGGGGGCCCTCACAGATACGCAGTATTTT

abundance: NA
d_gene: TRBD1
v_gene: TRBV5-6
j_gene: TRBJ1-6
CDR3aa: CASSPGQGANYNSPLHF
CDR3nt: TGTGCCAGCAGTCCGGGACAGGGGGCTAACTATAATTCACCCCTCCACTTT

abundance: NA
d_gene: TRBD2
v_gene: TRBV7-9
j_gene: TRBJ2-5
CDR3aa: CASSWTSGRPQETQYF
CDR3nt: TGTGCCAGCAGCTGGACTAGCGGGAGGCCCCAAGAGACCCAGTACTTC

abundance: NA
d_gene: NA
v_gene: TRBV6-6
j_gene: TRBJ2-7
CDR3aa: CASSIRRLGEQYF
CDR3nt: TGTGCCAGCAGCATACGGCGTCTGGGGGAGCAGTACTTC

abundance: NA
d_gene: TRBD2
v_gene: TRBV9
j_gene: TRBJ2-3
CDR3aa: CASSHPLAGVSTDTQYF
CDR3nt: TGTGCCAGCAGCCACCCCCTAGCGGGGGTTAGCACAGATACGCAGTATTTT

abundance: NA
d_gene: TRBD1
v_gene: TRBV11-2
j_gene: TRBJ1-2
CDR3aa: CASSSGGSDGYTF
CDR3nt: TGTGCCAGCAGCTCAGGGGGTTCGGATGGCTACACCTTC

abundance: NA
d_gene: NA
v_gene: TRBV7-2
j_gene: TRBJ2-4
CDR3aa: CASSSQGTKNIQYF
CDR3nt: TGTGCCAGCAGCTCTCAGGGGACCAAAAACATTCAGTACTTC

abundance: NA
d_gene: TRBD2
v_gene: TRBV7-8
j_gene: TRBJ2-1
CDR3aa: CASSLARQRGYNEQFF
CDR3nt: TGTGCCAGCAGCTTAGCTCGGCAGCGGGGCTACAATGAGCAGTTCTTC

abundance: once
d_gene: NA
v_gene: TRBV7-9
j_gene: TRBJ2-1
CDR3aa: CASSPTLANEQFF
CDR3nt: TGTGCCAGCAGCCCAACCCTAGCGAATGAGCAGTTCTTC

abundance: few
d_gene: NA
v_gene: TRBV27
j_gene: TRBJ1-5
CDR3aa: CASSLSGSVNQPQHF
CDR3nt: TGTGCCAGCAGTTTATCAGGGTCCGTCAATCAGCCCCAGCATTTT

abundance: NA
d_gene: TRBD1
v_gene: TRBV6-6
j_gene: TRBJ2-7
CDR3aa: CASSYSRDRVNEQYF
CDR3nt: TGTGCCAGCAGTTACTCGAGGGACAGGGTAAACGAGCAGTACTTC

abundance: NA
d_gene: TRBD2
v_gene: TRBV11-2
j_gene: TRBJ2-1
CDR3aa: CASSSTSGRASYNEQFF
CDR3nt: TGTGCCAGCAGCTCTACTAGCGGGAGGGCTTCCTACAATGAGCAGTTCTTC

abundance: NA
d_gene: TRBD1
v_gene: TRBV27
j_gene: TRBJ2-7
CDR3aa: CASSLSPQGAGEQYF
CDR3nt: TGTGCCAGCAGTTTATCGCCACAGGGGGCAGGCGAGCAGTACTTC

abundance: NA
d_gene: TRBD2
v_gene: TRBV6-6
j_gene: TRBJ2-1
CDR3aa: CASSYTSGYNEQFF
CDR3nt: TGTGCCAGCAGTTACACTAGCGGCTACAATGAGCAGTTCTTC

abundance: NA
d_gene: NA
v_gene: TRBV15
j_gene: TRBJ2-7
CDR3aa: CATSRDPSGSTYEQYF
CDR3nt: TGTGCCACCAGCAGAGATCCCAGCGGGTCTACTTACGAGCAGTACTTC

abundance: NA
d_gene: NA
v_gene: TRBV7-8
j_gene: TRBJ2-7
CDR3aa: CASSLRRGGSYEQYF
CDR3nt: TGTGCCAGCAGCTTAAGGCGCGGAGGTTCCTACGAGCAGTACTTC

abundance: few
d_gene: NA
v_gene: TRBV27
j_gene: TRBJ2-7
CDR3aa: CASSLSAERYEQYF
CDR3nt: TGTGCCAGCAGTTTATCGGCAGAACGCTACGAGCAGTACTTC

abundance: NA
d_gene: TRBD1
v_gene: TRBV4-2
j_gene: TRBJ1-1
CDR3aa: CASSQVWYRGQGEAFF
CDR3nt: TGTGCCAGCAGCCAAGTTTGGTACAGGGGGCAAGGTGAAGCTTTCTTT

abundance: NA
d_gene: TRBD1
v_gene: TRBV5-1
j_gene: TRBJ2-7
CDR3aa: CASSGDRGYEQYF
CDR3nt: TGCGCCAGCAGCGGGGACAGGGGGTACGAGCAGTACTTC

abundance: once
d_gene: TRBD2
v_gene: TRBV5-8
j_gene: TRBJ2-1
CDR3aa: CASRRLAGGNEQFF
CDR3nt: TGTGCCAGCAGGAGACTAGCGGGAGGGAATGAGCAGTTCTTC

abundance: NA
d_gene: NA
v_gene: TRBV4-2
j_gene: TRBJ1-2
CDR3aa: CASSQVDRLKSYTF
CDR3nt: TGTGCCAGCAGCCAAGTAGACAGGTTGAAGAGCTACACCTTC

abundance: NA
d_gene: NA
v_gene: TRBV20-1
j_gene: TRBJ2-7
CDR3aa: CSAKVREQYF
CDR3nt: TGCAGTGCCAAAGTTAGGGAGCAGTACTTC

abundance: NA
d_gene: NA
v_gene: TRBV27
j_gene: TRBJ2-1
CDR3aa: CASSLSGRISYNEQFF
CDR3nt: TGTGCCAGCAGTTTATCGGGGCGAATCTCCTACAATGAGCAGTTCTTC

abundance: NA
d_gene: NA
v_gene: TRBV10-3
j_gene: TRBJ1-4
CDR3aa: CAISEYRTATNEKLFF
CDR3nt: TGTGCCATCAGTGAGTACCGGACAGCAACTAATGAAAAACTGTTTTTT

abundance: NA
d_gene: NA
v_gene: TRBV13
j_gene: TRBJ2-7
CDR3aa: CASSLGFRGPNYEQYF
CDR3nt: TGTGCCAGCAGCTTAGGGTTCCGGGGACCGAACTACGAGCAGTACTTC

abundance: NA
d_gene: TRBD1
v_gene: TRBV19
j_gene: TRBJ2-7
CDR3aa: CASSARDRGYEQYF
CDR3nt: TGTGCCAGTAGTGCCCGGGACAGGGGATACGAGCAGTACTTC

abundance: NA
d_gene: TRBD2
v_gene: TRBV5-1
j_gene: TRBJ2-7
CDR3aa: CASSLFSGGYSYEQYF
CDR3nt: TGCGCCAGCAGCTTGTTTAGCGGGGGCTACTCCTACGAGCAGTACTTC

abundance: once
d_gene: TRBD1
v_gene: TRBV27
j_gene: TRBJ2-7
CDR3aa: CASRSHDRGQYF
CDR3nt: TGTGCCAGCAGATCCCACGACAGGGGGCAGTACTTC

abundance: NA
d_gene: TRBD2
v_gene: TRBV30
j_gene: TRBJ2-1
CDR3aa: CAWSDGTSGGEQFF
CDR3nt: TGTGCCTGGAGTGACGGGACTAGCGGGGGAGAGCAGTTCTTC

abundance: NA
d_gene: NA
v_gene: TRBV27
j_gene: TRBJ2-7
CDR3aa: CASSWGAPLYEQYF
CDR3nt: TGTGCCAGCAGTTGGGGGGCCCCACTCTACGAGCAGTACTTC

abundance: NA
d_gene: TRBD1
v_gene: TRBV15
j_gene: TRBJ1-3
CDR3aa: CATSTRGVGNTIYF
CDR3nt: TGTGCCACCAGCACCAGGGGGGTTGGAAACACCATATATTTT

abundance: NA
d_gene: TRBD1
v_gene: TRBV5-6
j_gene: TRBJ1-3
CDR3aa: CASSYGQGAGNTIYF
CDR3nt: TGTGCCAGCAGCTACGGACAGGGGGCTGGAAACACCATATATTTT